The clone carrying this T cell receptor beta chain appeared a single time. Its antigen remains unidentified. A much bigger clone sits one base away, suggesting this may be a read error. Amplification of TCR alpha and beta CDR3 regions from RNA used iRepertoire nested multiplex PCR. TCRdb re-derived calls from the multiplex PCR reads in MiXCR, one entry per CDR3 protein. This table has roughly 200,000 distinct CDR3 sequences, around 45% appearing once. The entry originates in a study of glioma-infiltrating T cells. General study findings and limits: Gliomas, especially low-grade, showed above-expected tissue-blood divergence; non-neoplastic patients showed below.

V lost 2 bases and J lost 3, with 4 bases in between. The CDR3 spans 11 residues. Germline V gene data show CDR1 as SQVTM and CDR2 as ANQGSEA. This TCR was recovered from a human donor with low-grade glioma or glioblastoma, undergoing nonglioma brain surgery, or in good health (not recorded which). The J gene is TRBJ1-1, the V gene TRBV29-1; no clear D. Sequenced material: glioma tissue, nonneoplastic brain tissue, or PBMCs (not recorded which). The CDR3 region has the DNA TGCAGCGTTGAACAGGACACTGAAGCTTTCTTT. Its protein is CSVEQDTEAFF.